The present T cell receptor beta chain was sequenced within a study of T cells in Graves' hyperthyroidism and ophthalmopathy. At the level of the study: The authors collected peripheral blood at initial diagnosis, before any treatment.

In this sample, this clonotype turned up many times. Antigen unknown. RNA transcripts gave rise to amplified TCR beta CDR3 regions. Initially, a first-round RT-PCR of the TCR CDR3 employed the HTBI primer set. TCRdb reanalysed the multiplex PCR reads using MiXCR and keeps one entry per CDR3 protein. Among around 440,000 distinct CDR3 sequences listed, around 16% were seen once. Germline CDR1 reads SGHTA; CDR2 reads FQGNSA. V was shortened by 1 base and J by 4 bases, with 11 bases between the two germline ends. There are 16 residues in the CDR3. Regarding the study as a whole: Stable hyperthyroidism was told apart from ophthalmopathy by a model built on 13 V-J features.

The chain employs TRBV7-2 and TRBJ1-6; D gene uncertain. The clonotype comes from a woman younger than 30 with Graves' hyperthyroidism. Sequencing was performed on blood. In nucleotides, the CDR3 is TGTGCCAGCAGCTTAGGCGGGATTCAGTATAATTCACCCCTCCACTTT. Translated, it gives CASSLGGIQYNSPLHF.